This TCR beta chain was sequenced for a study of vaccination effects on CD4 cells after COVID-19. About the research overall: Culturing of 2 million to 2.5 million PBMC per well took place with about 9 IU/ml IL-2 and about 9.3 ug/ml peptides.

This clone appeared a single time. Its antigen is unknown. Researchers isolated CD4+ T cells once 9 to 11 days of culture had elapsed. Participants were vaccinated with two doses of either the BNT162b2 or mRNA-1273 vaccine. IL-2 medium took the place of half the medium on both days 3 and 7. Method: immunoSEQ multiplex PCR; TCRdb's copy keeps in-frame clones and lacks some. The sample has about 66,000 clones, 70% to 80% seen once; the top ten hold more than 2%. Germline V gene lookup returns CDR1 LGHNA and CDR2 YSLEER. J was trimmed by 6 bases and V by 3 bases; bases with no gene match: 3. This CDR3 has 14 amino acids. Study conclusions and caveats: The study found marked clonal contraction of infection- and vaccine-induced clones late after vaccination. The study, lacking early post-infection timepoints, had few convalescent patients.

This receptor was obtained from a human donor who received a COVID-19 vaccine. The V and J genes are TRBV4-3 and TRBJ2-3, with TRBD1 matching over 10 bases. Sample: CD4+ T cells from PBMCs cultured without peptide, taken after COVID-19 vaccination. CDR3 protein: CASSQQTGGDTQYF. CDR3 DNA: TGCGCCAGCAGCCAGCAGACAGGGGGCGATACGCAGTATTTT.